This entry is about one TCR beta chain. Germline assignment: CDR1 SGHDN and CDR2 FVKESK. The CDR3 length is 15 residues. The V and J ends lost 9 bases and 0 bases respectively, with 17 bases between them. This entry belongs to a study of T cell changes during pregnancy in multiple sclerosis. Here immunoSEQ multiplex PCR was the method, and the copy in TCRdb shows in-frame clones only, minus some. The sample has about 87,000 clones, around 95% seen once. This receptor was identified in a female donor in good health, enrolled as a control in a pregnancy study. The V and J genes are TRBV14 and TRBJ1-1; D is possibly TRBD1 (5 bases). This material consisted of peripheral blood, taken in the third trimester of pregnancy. The CDR3 DNA follows: TGTGCCAGAAGACGTTACAGGACCTTGAACACTGAAGCTTTCTTT. This gives the protein CARRRYRTLNTEAFF.